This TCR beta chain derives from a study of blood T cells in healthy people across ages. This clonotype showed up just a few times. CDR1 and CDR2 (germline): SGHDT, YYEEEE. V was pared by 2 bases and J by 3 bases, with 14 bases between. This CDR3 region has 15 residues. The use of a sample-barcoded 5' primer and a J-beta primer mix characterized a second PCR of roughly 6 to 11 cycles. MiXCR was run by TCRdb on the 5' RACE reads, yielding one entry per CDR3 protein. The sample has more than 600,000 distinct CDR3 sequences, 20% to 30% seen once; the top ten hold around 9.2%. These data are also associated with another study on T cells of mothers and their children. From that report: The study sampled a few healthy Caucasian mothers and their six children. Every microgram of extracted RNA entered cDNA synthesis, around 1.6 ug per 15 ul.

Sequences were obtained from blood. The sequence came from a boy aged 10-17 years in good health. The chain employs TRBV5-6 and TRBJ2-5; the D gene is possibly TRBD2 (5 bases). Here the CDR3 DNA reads TGTGCCAGCAGCTTCCCCTCCGGGGTTGAAGAGACCCAGTACTTC. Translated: CASSFPSGVEETQYF.